This passage covers 3 T cell receptor beta chains from one sample sequenced in a study of naive and memory T cell subsets. An equimolar mix of two oligonucleotides served as the beta constant-region primer for TRBC1 and TRBC2. Four rounds of PCR amplified the ligated cDNA using nested alpha and beta constant-region primers plus SP2. MiXCR was run by TCRdb on the UMI-ligation and nested PCR reads, yielding one entry per CDR3 protein. The sample records roughly 80,000 distinct CDR3 sequences, approximately 9.2% being singletons. The sample consisted of naive CD8+ T cells from blood. The source of these receptors is a human donor in good health.

This chain links TRBV7-9 with TRBJ2-1, with D possibly called TRBD1 or TRBD2 (5 bases each). Trimming removed 5 bases from V and 4 bases from J, with 15 bases in between. There are 15 residues in the CDR3. Germline CDR1 reads SEHNR; CDR2 reads FQNEAQ (reference sequence). The CDR3 DNA reads as TGTGCCAGCAGCGACGGGGCCTCGGGGTACAATGAGCAGTTCTTC. Translating gives CASSDGASGYNEQFF.

This clonotype was counted between two and nine times. The chain employs TRBV7-6 and TRBJ2-2, with TRBD2 matching 11 bases. The germline gives CDR1 SGHVS, CDR2 FNYEAQ. With 5 bases clipped from V and 3 bases from J, the junction kept 5 bases outside the gene matches. CDR3 size: 16 residues. The CDR3 bases are TGTGCCAGCAGCCGCTCACTAGCGGGAGACACCGGGGAGCTGTTTTTT. It encodes CASSRSLAGDTGELFF.

This clonotype was counted a few times. This sequence joins TRBV15 and TRBJ1-2; D is uncertain. This CDR3 has 15 residues. V lost 0 bases, J lost 5 bases, and 13 bases lay in between. CDR1 LNHNV and CDR2 YYDKDF come from the germline V gene (reference sequence). DNA for the CDR3: TGTGCCACCAGCAGAGATTCAGTCAGTGGGTATGGCTACACCTTC. It is translated as CATSRDSVSGYGYTF.